This entry lists 30 T cell receptor beta chains sequenced from one sample in a study of control samples from healthy donors and cancer patients. Clones were sequenced by immunoSEQ multiplex PCR, and TCRdb holds only the in-frame ones, with some missing. The data show 98,000 or so clones, approximately 82% seen once. Material for sequencing was blood. The receptors stem from a man younger than 30 in good health.

The V and J genes are TRBV4-2 and TRBJ1-6; 10 bases line up with TRBD1. With 4 bases clipped from V and 7 bases from J, the junction kept 1 base outside the gene matches. The V gene's germline CDR1 is LGHNA and CDR2 YNFKEQ. CDR3 length: 14 amino acids. CDR3 nucleotides: TGTGCCAGCAGCCCGGGACAGGGGAATTCACCCCTCCACTTT. Translating it yields CASSPGQGNSPLHF.

The chain carries TRBV27 and TRBJ1-5; D not certain. Germline-derived CDR1 and CDR2 are MNHEY and SMNVEV (reference sequence). The CDR3 is made up of 14 amino acids. The V end lost 2 bases, the J end lost 3 bases, and 8 bases lay between the germline ends. The CDR3 coding sequence is TGTGCCAGCAGTTTAACCAGCTTCAATCAGCCCCAGCATTTT. Its translation is CASSLTSFNQPQHF.

The chain carries TRBV28 and TRBJ1-2; maybe TRBD1 (6 bases). The CDR3 covers 17 residues. Trimming took 7 bases from V and 8 from J, leaving 29 bases between them. Looked up from germline, CDR1 is MDHEN and CDR2 is SYDVKM. The CDR3 sequence: CASTGWGSPGQRWGYTF. The CDR3 nucleotides read TGTGCCAGCACTGGTTGGGGGAGCCCCGGACAGCGCTGGGGCTACACCTTC.

Comment on this clone: The same CDR3 can be traced to other DNA sequences in this sample. This chain's CDR3 is CASRGLGTGNEKLFF. The CDR3 DNA sequence: TGTGCCAGCAGAGGCCTCGGAACAGGGAATGAAAAACTGTTTTTT. The V call is TRBV6-5, the J call TRBJ1-4, with D possibly matching TRBD1 (6 bases). The CDR3 loop spans 15 amino acids. The V gene's germline CDR1 is MNHEY and CDR2 SVGAGI. The V gene lost 6 bases and the J gene lost 5 bases, with 16 bases spanning the gap.

The V call is TRBV29-1, the J call TRBJ2-1; 9 bases agree with TRBD2. V was pared by 1 base and J by 1 base, with 5 bases of the junction left unmatched. Germline values: CDR1 SQVTM, CDR2 ANQGSEA. The CDR3 extends over 16 amino acids. The CDR3 DNA reads as TGCAGCGTTGAAGGCCTAGCGGGGCAATCCTACAATGAGCAGTTCTTC. It translates to CSVEGLAGQSYNEQFF.

V is TRBV6-5 and J is TRBJ1-1, with D hard to call. V lost 5 bases and J lost 3, with 13 bases in between. This CDR3 region has 14 residues. In germline, CDR1 is MNHEY, CDR2 SVGAGI. In DNA, the CDR3 is TGTGCCAGCAGTCAACCTAGGGAGGACACTGAAGCTTTCTTT. Translation: CASSQPREDTEAFF.

The rearrangement joins TRBV14 to TRBJ2-5, with TRBD2 as a possible D gene (5 bases). Trimming removed 2 bases at V and 3 bases at J, with 22 bases between. Germline lookup yields CDR1 SGHDN and CDR2 FVKESK. The CDR3 covers 18 residues. The CDR3 sequence: CASSQIPIGPGREETQYF. In DNA form, the CDR3 reads TGTGCCAGCAGCCAAATTCCGATCGGACCTGGGCGGGAAGAGACCCAGTACTTC.

The chain uses TRBV23-1 and TRBJ1-1; 9 bases fit TRBD1. TRBV23-1 carries the ORF label, with uncertain function. There are 18 residues in the CDR3. After removal of 6 bases from V and 2 bases from J, the junction contained 16 bases not matched to a gene. Here the CDR3 reads CASSRLLPGTGPNTEAFF. The CDR3 DNA follows: TGCGCCAGCAGCCGACTCCTACCCGGGACAGGGCCCAACACTGAAGCTTTCTTT.

This chain joins TRBV5-1 and TRBJ1-1, with D hard to call. V was trimmed by 1 base and J by 0 bases, leaving 19 bases between them. Germline V CDR1 and CDR2: SGHRS, YFSETQ. This CDR3 is 18 amino acids long. The CDR3 region is CASSLNRRSVNMNTEAFF. The CDR3 DNA sequence: TGCGCCAGCAGCTTGAATCGAAGGTCAGTGAATATGAACACTGAAGCTTTCTTT.

V and J are TRBV7-6 and TRBJ2-1; TRBD2 aligns across 10 bases. V lost 2 bases to trimming and J lost 7 bases; unmatched junction nucleotides: 5. The CDR3 sequence is 15 residues long. The germline V gene encodes CDR1 SGHVS and CDR2 FNYEAQ. CDR3 loop: CASSLSGGAWNEQFF. Here the CDR3 DNA reads TGTGCCAGCAGCTTAAGCGGGGGGGCCTGGAATGAGCAGTTCTTC.

The gene calls are TRBV4-1 and TRBJ1-4; 8 nucleotides line up with TRBD1. The trim removed 2 bases at V and 7 bases at J, leaving 9 bases unmatched. This CDR3 has 16 residues. Germline V gene sequence: CDR1 MGHRA, CDR2 YSYEKL. The CDR3 spells CASSQQGAISREKLFF. In nucleotides, the CDR3 is TGCGCCAGCAGCCAACAGGGGGCTATATCTCGTGAAAAACTGTTTTTT.

J is TRBJ2-7 and V is TRBV6-2 or TRBV6-3, with 9 positions matching TRBD1. The CDR3 is 15 residues long. V dropped 5 bases and J dropped 3; count of bases not matched to a gene: 8. Germline values: CDR1 MNHEY, CDR2 SVGEGT. As DNA, the CDR3 is TGTGCCAGCAGTCCCGGGGACAGGGCTGTCTACGAGCAGTACTTC. This codes for CASSPGDRAVYEQYF.

The rearrangement uses TRBV5-1 and TRBJ1-2; D gene uncertain. Germline V gene sequence: CDR1 SGHRS, CDR2 YFSETQ. Trimming stripped 0 bases from V and 5 bases from J, with 14 bases between. This CDR3 spans 15 amino acids. The DNA for the CDR3 is TGCGCCAGCAGCTTGGATGAGTTTCTGGTATATGGCTACACCTTC. Protein product: CASSLDEFLVYGYTF.

The CDR3, as DNA: TGTGCCAGCAAGGACGGAAATAGCAATCAGCCCCAGCATTTT. Residues: CASKDGNSNQPQHF. The rearrangement links TRBV25-1 to TRBJ1-5; D unresolved. Germline CDR1 and CDR2: MGHDK and SYGVNS. Trimming cost V 7 bases and J 0 bases, with 10 bases left between them. The CDR3 runs 14 residues.

The chain couples TRBV10-3 to TRBJ2-3, with D perhaps TRBD1 (5 bases). V lost 6 bases to trimming and J lost 4 bases, with 23 bases between them. Germline values: CDR1 ENHRY, CDR2 SYGVKD. The CDR3 loop spans 17 amino acids. CDR3 nucleotides: TGTGCCATCAGGGACCCTATTTCAAATCTGGGGCCAGATACGCAGTATTTT. It is translated as CAIRDPISNLGPDTQYF.

This clone came up a few times. This chain links TRBV7-2 with TRBJ2-7; 8 bases match TRBD1. Losses at the gene ends were 4 bases for V and 5 bases for J; bases not matched to a gene: 10. CDR1 SGHTA and CDR2 FQGNSA come from the germline V gene. The CDR3 loop spans 15 amino acids. CDR3 in amino acids: CASSSFPRGRDEQYF. The CDR3 coding sequence is TGTGCCAGCAGCTCCTTCCCCAGGGGGCGAGACGAGCAGTACTTC.

This rearrangement joins TRBV5-4 to TRBJ2-7; D perhaps matches TRBD2 (5 bases). This CDR3 has 14 amino acids. The germline V gene encodes CDR1 SGHNT and CDR2 YYREEE (reference sequence). V was trimmed by 1 base and J by 5 bases, leaving 13 bases between them. The CDR3 reads CASSLMRVENEQYF. In DNA, the CDR3 is TGTGCCAGCAGCTTGATGAGGGTCGAGAACGAGCAGTACTTC.

The chain joins TRBV11-2 to TRBJ1-1, with 7 bases fitting TRBD1. Germline assignment: CDR1 SGHAT and CDR2 FQNNGV. This CDR3 has 16 amino acids. V shed 5 bases, J shed 1 base, and the junction held 10 bases outside the gene matches. CDR3 region: CASSARPGTANTEAFF. The CDR3 bases are TGTGCCAGCAGCGCACGTCCAGGGACAGCGAACACTGAAGCTTTCTTT. Full variable domain (remainder filled in from reference TRBV11-2 and TRBJ1-1): EAGVAQSPRYKIIEKRQSVAFWCNPISGHATLYWYQQILGQGPKLLIQFQNNGVVDDSQLPKDRFSAERLKGVDSTLKIQPAKLEDSAVYLCASSARPGTANTEAFFGQGTRLTVV.

This clone was detected a few times. This chain connects TRBV29-1 to TRBJ2-3, with a possible D match to TRBD1 (5 bases). This CDR3 spans 12 amino acids. The V end lost 8 bases, the J end lost 6 bases, and 15 bases lay between the germline ends. The V gene's germline CDR1 is SQVTM and CDR2 ANQGSEA. The CDR3 reads CSSLGAGDTQYF. CDR3 DNA sequence: TGCAGCTCTCTAGGGGCAGGGGATACGCAGTATTTT.

V and J are TRBV7-9 and TRBJ1-5; D is unresolved. In germline, CDR1 is SEHNR, CDR2 FQNEAQ (reference sequence). The CDR3 sequence is 14 residues long. The V end lost 1 base, the J end lost 6 bases, and 10 bases lay between the germline ends. In nucleotides, the CDR3 is TGTGCCAGCAGCTTAGGGGCAGAGGCTCAGCCCCAGCATTTT. Translating gives CASSLGAEAQPQHF. Based on the CDR3 plus reference TRBV7-9 and TRBJ1-5, the full variable domain is DTGVSQNPRHKITKRGQNVTFRCDPISEHNRLYWYRQTLGQGPEFLTYFQNEAQLEKSRLLSDRFSAERPKGSFSTLEIQRTEQGDSAMYLCASSLGAEAQPQHFGDGTRLSIL.

The chain is built from TRBV6-2 or TRBV6-3 and TRBJ2-7; no definite D call. The CDR3 has 13 amino acids. The V end was cut by 0 bases, the J end by 4 bases, with 7 bases between. CDR1 and CDR2 (germline): MNHEY, SVGEGT. The CDR3 loop reads CASSYSQRYEQYV. CDR3 bases: TGTGCCAGCAGTTACTCCCAAAGATACGAGCAGTACGTC.

CDR3 sequence reads: CASSRGQGNQPQHF. The CDR3 DNA is TGTGCCAGCAGTAGAGGACAGGGGAATCAGCCCCAGCATTTT. The chain links TRBV28 to TRBJ1-5; TRBD1 aligns across 9 bases. The V segment lost 5 bases and the J segment 4 bases; nucleotides outside the gene matches: 3. The V gene's germline CDR1 is MDHEN and CDR2 SYDVKM. The CDR3 spans 14 residues.

The chain combines TRBV7-6 with TRBJ2-3; 8 bases fit TRBD2. There are 15 residues in the CDR3. Germline CDR1 SGHVS, CDR2 FNYEAQ. J gave up 3 bases and V 3 bases, and 5 bases lay outside the gene matches. This chain's CDR3 is CASSFGGAYTDTQYF. Written as DNA, the CDR3 is TGTGCCAGCAGCTTCGGGGGGGCCTATACAGATACGCAGTATTTT.

The rearrangement uses TRBV24-1 and TRBJ2-3; D is unclear. Per the germline V gene, CDR1 is KGHDR and CDR2 is SFDVKD. Trimming stripped 1 base from V and 4 bases from J, with 2 bases between. The length of the CDR3 is 12 residues. CDR3 protein: CATSDFPDTQYF. The CDR3 DNA follows: TGTGCCACCAGTGATTTCCCAGATACGCAGTATTTT.

V and J are TRBV14 and TRBJ2-2; either TRBD1 or TRBD2 may supply D (5 bases each). CDR1 and CDR2 from the germline V gene are SGHDN and FVKESK. The CDR3 runs to 15 residues. V dropped 4 bases and J dropped 2 bases, with 11 bases sitting between them. The CDR3 DNA reads as TGTGCCAGCAGCCCCCAGGGAGCTAACACCGGGGAGCTGTTTTTT. It translates to CASSPQGANTGELFF.

The rearrangement uses TRBV19 and TRBJ1-2, with 9 bases aligning to TRBD1. Germline V CDR1 and CDR2: LNHDA, SQIVND (reference sequence). The CDR3 has 16 residues. The V segment lost 10 bases and the J segment 8 bases; nucleotides outside the gene matches: 20. This chain's CDR3 is CATSFLDGTGMGGYTF. The CDR3 coding sequence is TGTGCCACCTCGTTCCTCGACGGGACAGGGATGGGAGGCTACACCTTC.

The chain is built from TRBV19 and TRBJ2-3; D call uncertain. The germline V gene encodes CDR1 LNHDA and CDR2 SQIVND (reference sequence). V lost 3 bases, J lost 2 bases, and 12 bases lay in between. This CDR3 is built from 15 residues. CDR3 protein: CASSIISASTDTQYF. CDR3 sequence (DNA): TGTGCCAGTAGTATCATCAGTGCCTCCACAGATACGCAGTATTTT.

The chain is built from TRBV24-1 and TRBJ2-3, with D possibly TRBD1 on 7 matching bases. Germline lookup yields CDR1 KGHDR and CDR2 SFDVKD. CDR3 size: 17 residues. The V end was cut by 0 bases, the J end by 2 bases, with 14 bases between. CDR3 coding DNA: TGTGCCACCAGTGATTTGAGCGACAGGGACTTCACAGATACGCAGTATTTT. Encoded protein: CATSDLSDRDFTDTQYF.

The DNA for the CDR3 is TGTGCCAGTAGTATAGGGGGAGGGGTGAACACCGGGGAGCTGTTTTTT. This encodes CASSIGGGVNTGELFF. The chain is built from TRBV19 and TRBJ2-2, with 7 bases matching TRBD2. CDR1 is LNHDA, CDR2 SQIVND, per germline (reference sequence). Trimming took 1 base from V and 1 from J; bases not matched to a gene: 3. There are 16 residues in the CDR3.

This sequence joins TRBV10-3 and TRBJ1-5, with D possibly being TRBD1 (5 bases). CDR1 is ENHRY and CDR2 is SYGVKD in the germline V gene. Trimming pared 10 bases from V and 1 base from J, leaving 8 bases between. CDR3 size: 12 residues. CDR3 sequence reads: CATWDSNQPQHF. The DNA for the CDR3 is TGTGCCACTTGGGACAGCAATCAGCCCCAGCATTTT.